This entry describes one T cell receptor beta chain. No cognate antigen has been identified for it. Per-nucleotide qualities are absent, and no much larger clonotype sits a single base away. The time point label of this sample denotes: about 28 days (+/-7) after the second vaccine dose. AZD1222 recipients with second doses at about 4 weeks or about 12 weeks were pooled, because spike-specific TCR depth and breadth did not differ between schedules. Vaccinee samples came from UK trials COV001 and COV002, including a single-blind randomized controlled phase 2/3 trial of AZD1222 (ChAdOx1 nCoV-19) in healthy adults. Trial participant PBMC samples were collected at day 0 and day 28 after the second dose for TCRbeta chain sequencing. The CDR3 contains 16 residues, cysteine and phenylalanine counted. Here the CDR3 DNA is all that survives: 48 bases in frame from base 1. Trimming costs V 0 bases and J 1 base, and their ends lie 13 bases apart. Via the germline V gene, CDR1 is SGHRS and CDR2 YFSETQ.

The sample comes from a study of T cell responses to AZD1222 COVID-19 vaccine (dated by TCRdb to the early 2020s). In the study overall: TCR sequencing was performed for approximately 240 trial participants, of whom about 200 were given two doses of AZD1222 and around 25 were given two doses of MenACWY control vaccine. Trial participants were enrolled by age into subgroups of 18-55, 56-69 and 70-plus years, and around 150, 29 and 61 TCR-sequenced participants, respectively, were included in these subgroups. What the research found in general, with its limitations: The whole spike protein was spanned by vaccine-associated CD4 TCRs, and dominant responses were seen in regions 160-218 and 743-854. Because no day 14 peak-response samples were available, repertoires were characterized only after the peak T cell response. Only 5 to 7 AZD1222 recipients were SARS-CoV-2 seropositive at baseline, limiting conclusions about previously exposed vaccinees. Nearly half of unique spike-specific TCRs reportedly recognized epitopes outside regions mutated in the B.1.351 and B.1.1.7 variants. The 56-69-year group was small, and its depth increase did not reach significance, likely because of low power. Spike-specific TCR breadth and depth rose significantly after two AZD1222 doses compared with day 0 and with MenACWY recipients. Participants were mostly white British and included more females than males, and it was suggested by the authors that clonal diversity may have been underestimated.

The CDR3 regions of human TCRbeta chains were analyzed by immunosequencing. In the paper's pipeline: TCRs in the repertoires were compared against a reference library of SARS-CoV-2-specific TCRs that had been generated with the MIRA antigen-specificity platform. Breadth was defined as the fraction of unique TCRs that were SARS-CoV-2-associated. Depth was defined as the fraction of total T cells that were SARS-CoV-2-associated. Using the MIRA data, each spike-specific TCR was mapped to the spike region that the TCR reacts to and placed in a CD4 or CD8 class. Log10-transformed breadth and depth values were compared by one-way ANOVA with Sidak's multiple comparisons tests. Not all clones reach the TCRdb copy of this immuneACCESS table, which keeps in-frame sequences only. Checked studies attribute under half of the gap to unresolved V genes and leave the rest unexplained. Clone size and V and J calls were adopted from that table, with D and trimming inferred from the DNA. Across this sample there are around 130,000 clones, with roughly 90% seen only once. 5% to 6% of the sample is in the top ten clones.

The chain employs TRBV5-1 and TRBJ1-1; there is no confident call for the D gene. This receptor was obtained from an adult who received the AZD1222 COVID-19 vaccine. The sequencing here drew on peripheral blood, taken 28 days after the second AZD1222 dose. The CDR3 reads as follows: CASSLGQTHPNTEAFF. In nucleotides, the sequence is TGCGCCAGCAGCTTGGGGCAGACCCACCCGAACACTGAAGCTTTCTTT. Beyond the CDR3, the reference TRBV5-1 and TRBJ1-1 genes provide the residues; the full variable domain reads: KAGVTQTPRYLIKTRGQQVTLSCSPISGHRSVSWYQQTPGQGLQFLFEYFSETQRNKGNFPGRFSGRQFSNSRSEMNVSTLELGDSALYLCASSLGQTHPNTEAFFGQGTRLTVV.